The TCR beta chain described here comes from a study of control samples from healthy donors and cancer patients. This table comes from immunoSEQ multiplex PCR, and its TCRdb copy is limited to in-frame clones, with some not included. The sample consists of 50,000 to 75,000 clones, almost 90% of them appearing once. The CDR3 spans 16 residues. V shed 4 bases and J 0 bases; nucleotides not matched to a gene: 3. Germline V gene data show CDR1 as MGHRA and CDR2 as YSYEKL. Sequencing was performed on PBMCs. V gene TRBV4-1 combines with J gene TRBJ1-4, with 9 bases that match TRBD1. The TCR sequence derives from a man between 60 and 75 years old with colorectal cancer. CDR3 in DNA: TGCGCCAGCAGCCCTCGGACAGGGGCAACTAATGAAAAACTGTTTTTT. Encoded protein: CASSPRTGATNEKLFF.